What follows are 27 T cell receptor beta chains derived from one specimen sequenced in a study of cytomegalovirus exposure and HLA in healthy donors. 60 Vbeta and 13 Jbeta primers were used in PCR. The table came from immunoSEQ multiplex PCR; TCRdb's copy has only in-frame clones and leaves some out. Here the sample spans about 140,000 clones, about four fifths being singletons. The specimen was PBMCs. These receptors came from a woman aged 18-30 years in good health and CMV-seropositive.

In nucleotides, the CDR3 is TGTGCCTGGCAGAATAGGGCAGGGGTTAATCAGCCCCAGCATTTT. Translating it yields CAWQNRAGVNQPQHF. The chain has TRBV30 and TRBJ1-5, with D possibly being TRBD1 (6 bases). Trimming shortened V by 5 bases and J by 4 bases, and 18 bases separated the two germline ends. There are 15 residues in the CDR3. Per germline, CDR1 GTSNPN and CDR2 SVGIG (reference sequence). Variable domain in full (rest from reference TRBV30 and TRBJ1-5): SQTIHQWPATLVQPVGSPLSLECTVEGTSNPNLYWYRQAAGRGLQLLFYSVGIGQISSEVPQNLSASRPQDRQFILSSKKLLLSDSGFYLCAWQNRAGVNQPQHFGDGTRLSIL.

The V call is TRBV19, the J call TRBJ1-1; D is unresolved. The V end lost 7 bases, the J end lost 1 base, and 13 bases lay between the germline ends. Germline V gives CDR1 LNHDA, CDR2 SQIVND (reference sequence). This CDR3 has 14 amino acids. CDR3 nucleotides: TGTGCCAGTAAGCCCCCGGGTGGGAACACTGAAGCTTTCTTT. It is translated as CASKPPGGNTEAFF.

This chain joins TRBV6-1 and TRBJ2-1; 11 nucleotides align to TRBD1. CDR3 size: 13 residues. With 8 bases clipped from V and 9 bases from J, the junction kept 6 bases outside the gene matches. Germline CDR1 and CDR2: MNHNS and SASEGT. The CDR3 DNA reads as TGTGCCAGCGGACAGGGGGCGATGGGTGAGCAGTTCTTC. Residues: CASGQGAMGEQFF.

For the CDR3, the DNA is TGCGCCAGCAGCCCAGGACAGACCGGGGAGCTGTTTTTT. Protein sequence: CASSPGQTGELFF. This chain connects TRBV4-1 to TRBJ2-2; possibly TRBD1 for D (6 bases). The germline gives CDR1 MGHRA, CDR2 YSYEKL. The V end lost 4 bases, the J end lost 5 bases, and 8 bases lay between the germline ends. This CDR3 is 13 amino acids long.

The rearrangement links TRBV21-1 to TRBJ2-4; TRBD1, as called in the table, went unchecked against the DNA. TRBV21-1 is an annotated pseudogene. The CDR3 has 16 residues. The CDR3 loop reads CASSKVLDNLENIQYF. The DNA for the CDR3 is TGTGCCAGCAGCAAAGTGTTGGACAATTTGGAAAACATTCAGTACTTC.

This clone was seen a few times. CDR3 sequence: CASSLRGGLSYNEQFF. In DNA, the CDR3 is TGTGCCAGCAGTTTGAGGGGGGGACTCTCCTACAATGAGCAGTTCTTC. This chain joins TRBV27 and TRBJ2-1; TRBD2 is a possible D gene (7 bases). The CDR3 contains 16 residues. Germline V CDR1 and CDR2: MNHEY, SMNVEV (reference sequence). V was pared by 3 bases and J by 0 bases, with 12 bases between.

This sequence joins TRBV2 and TRBJ2-4; D perhaps matches TRBD2 (6 bases). Germline V gene lookup returns CDR1 SNHLY and CDR2 FYNNEI. Trimming took off 3 bases at V and 10 bases at J, with 13 bases between the two ends. The CDR3 runs to 13 residues. CDR3 nucleotides: TGTGCCAGCAGTGATCTCAGGGAGGAGATTCAGTACTTC. Amino acids: CASSDLREEIQYF.

This rearrangement joins TRBV2 to TRBJ2-7; D is perhaps TRBD1 (6 bases). This CDR3 has 13 amino acids. Trimming removed 6 bases from V and 4 bases from J, with 13 bases in between. Germline assignment: CDR1 SNHLY and CDR2 FYNNEI. The CDR3 is CASRPDRQYEQYF. The CDR3 bases are TGTGCCAGCAGACCTGACAGGCAATACGAGCAGTACTTC.

This clone has more than one count but fewer than ten. This CDR3 reads CASTPGPDVGVQYF. CDR3 coding DNA: TGTGCCAGCACACCCGGACCTGATGTCGGGGTTCAGTACTTC. V and J are TRBV6-5 and TRBJ2-4, with D possibly TRBD2 on 5 matching bases. This CDR3 is built from 14 residues. Trimming shortened V by 7 bases and J by 11 bases, and 21 bases separated the two germline ends. CDR1 is MNHEY and CDR2 is SVGAGI in the germline V gene.

The V call is TRBV21-1, the J call TRBJ2-1; TRBD2, the table's D call, lacks a check against the DNA. TRBV21-1 is an annotated pseudogene. This CDR3 contains 11 residues. DNA for the CDR3: TGTGCCAGCAGCCCTTACAATGAGCAGTTCTTC. Amino acid sequence: CASSPYNEQFF.

The V and J genes are TRBV5-5 and TRBJ2-7; the D gene is possibly TRBD2 (6 bases). This CDR3 has 14 amino acids. With 4 bases removed from V and 4 bases from J, the gap between germline ends came to 15 bases. Germline V lookup: CDR1 SGHKS, CDR2 YYEKEE (reference sequence). The CDR3 loop is CASSRDGGAYEQYF. CDR3 in DNA: TGTGCCAGCAGCCGGGACGGGGGAGCGTACGAGCAGTACTTC.

The chain links TRBV5-1 to TRBJ2-7; D possibly corresponds to TRBD1 (5 bases). V was shortened by 4 bases and J by 7 bases, with 18 bases between the two germline ends. The CDR3 consists of 14 residues. From germline, CDR1 is SGHRS and CDR2 YFSETQ. The DNA of the CDR3 is TGCGCCAGCAGCCTTCGGACATCCCAAGGGGAGCAGTACTTC. It encodes CASSLRTSQGEQYF.

The chain employs TRBV9 and TRBJ2-7, with D perhaps TRBD2 (7 bases). Germline V gives CDR1 SGDLS, CDR2 YYNGEE. This CDR3 has 15 amino acids. V was cut by 4 bases and J by 5 bases, with 19 bases left in between. CDR3 amino acids: CASSPQWGGWDEQYF. CDR3 nucleotides: TGTGCCAGCAGCCCCCAGTGGGGGGGCTGGGACGAGCAGTACTTC. The full variable domain, in which reference TRBV9 and TRBJ2-7 provide the parts outside the CDR3, is DSGVTQTPKHLITATGQRVTLRCSPRSGDLSVYWYQQSLDQGLQFLIQYYNGEERAKGNILERFSAQQFPDLHSELNLSSLELGDSALYFCASSPQWGGWDEQYFGPGTRLTVT.

This clone was seen a single time. The J gene is TRBJ2-7, the V gene TRBV9; maybe TRBD1 (6 bases). The V and J ends lost 0 bases and 1 base respectively, with 11 bases between them. The CDR3 is 15 amino acids. Germline V gives CDR1 SGDLS, CDR2 YYNGEE. The CDR3 protein is CASSVGQGRSYEQYF. The CDR3 DNA reads TGTGCCAGCAGCGTAGGGCAGGGGCGATCCTACGAGCAGTACTTC.

V is TRBV19 and J is TRBJ2-1; TRBD1 matches 7 bases. The length of the CDR3 is 13 residues. Germline CDR1 LNHDA, CDR2 SQIVND (reference sequence). V lost 4 bases and J lost 10; bases outside the gene matches: 7. In nucleotides, the CDR3 is TGTGCCAGTAGTACCGACAGGGCAGGCGAGCAGTTCTTC. It encodes CASSTDRAGEQFF.

This clone appeared once. V and J are TRBV28 and TRBJ1-4; a weak D match, TRBD1 (6 bases). CDR3 length: 14 residues. V was cut by 6 bases and J by 8 bases, with 16 bases left in between. From germline, CDR1 is MDHEN and CDR2 SYDVKM. This CDR3 reads CASRATGPGEKLFF. The CDR3, as DNA: TGTGCCAGCAGAGCGACAGGCCCGGGGGAAAAACTGTTTTTT.

The V gene is TRBV7-9, the J gene TRBJ1-1; TRBD1 matches at 9 bases. This CDR3 comprises 18 residues. Germline trimming cut 10 bases from V and 3 bases from J; bases unmatched to any gene: 21. CDR1 is SEHNR and CDR2 is FQNEAQ in the germline V gene (reference sequence). The CDR3, as DNA: TGTGCCACCAAGACCTCCCTCTTGAGGACAGGGGAAGACACTGAAGCTTTCTTT. It codes for CATKTSLLRTGEDTEAFF.

This sequence joins TRBV6-5 and TRBJ2-5, with TRBD1 as a possible D gene (6 bases). Germline V gene data show CDR1 as MNHEY and CDR2 as SVGAGI. The CDR3 spans 16 residues. V lost 0 bases, J lost 3 bases, and 14 bases lay in between. The CDR3 nucleotides read TGTGCCAGCAGTTACTCGAAAAGTCAGGGGAAAGAGACCCAGTACTTC. Amino acids: CASSYSKSQGKETQYF.

The chain joins TRBV6-5 to TRBJ2-5; the match to TRBD2 covers 11 bases. The CDR3 length is 15 residues. Germline V gives CDR1 MNHEY, CDR2 SVGAGI. V gave up 6 bases and J gave up 4 bases; unmatched junction bases: 7. CDR3 residues: CASRGSGGASETQYF. DNA of the CDR3: TGTGCCAGCAGGGGTAGCGGGGGGGCCTCAGAGACCCAGTACTTC.

This clone was counted only a few times. The rearrangement joins TRBV15 to TRBJ2-7, with D possibly being TRBD1 (6 bases). The CDR3 sequence is 15 residues long. The germline CDR1 and CDR2 sequences are LNHNV and YYDKDF (reference sequence). Trimming left V 1 base short and J 3 bases short, with 13 bases between. CDR3 protein: CATSRVPGDFYEQYF. CDR3 nucleotides: TGTGCCACCAGCAGAGTGCCAGGGGATTTCTACGAGCAGTACTTC.

The chain couples TRBV5-4 to TRBJ1-1, with D unclear. The CDR3 runs to 16 residues. V lost 4 bases and J lost 4, with 20 bases in between. Germline loops: CDR1 SGHNT, CDR2 YYREEE (reference sequence). The CDR3 reads CASSGEEPSPSTEAFF. The CDR3 nucleotides are TGTGCCAGCAGCGGAGAAGAACCCTCACCCAGCACTGAAGCTTTCTTT.

J is TRBJ2-3 and V is TRBV2, with 8 bases matching TRBD2. V lost 8 bases and J lost 4; bases outside the gene matches: 11. CDR3 size: 15 residues. Germline CDR1 reads SNHLY; CDR2 reads FYNNEI. The CDR3 sequence is CASQTWDSGADTQYF. The CDR3 coding sequence is TGTGCCAGCCAAACCTGGGATAGCGGGGCAGATACGCAGTATTTT.

This rearrangement joins TRBV19 to TRBJ2-7; 9 bases line up with TRBD1. This CDR3 has 15 residues. J was trimmed by 9 bases and V by 10 bases; bases with no gene match: 19. Germline CDR1 is LNHDA and CDR2 is SQIVND (reference sequence). CDR3 residues: CATISGGTGSIRQYF. The CDR3 DNA sequence: TGTGCCACCATTTCGGGCGGGACAGGGAGTATCCGGCAGTACTTC.

J is TRBJ2-5 and V is TRBV4-1; tentatively, D is TRBD1 (5 bases). The CDR3 has 15 residues. V was clipped by 0 bases and J by 5 bases, with 13 bases between them. CDR1 MGHRA and CDR2 YSYEKL come from the germline V gene. Here the CDR3 reads CASSQDYTYRETQYF. DNA for the CDR3: TGCGCCAGCAGCCAAGATTATACCTACAGGGAGACCCAGTACTTC.

The V call is TRBV5-4, the J call TRBJ1-2; unclear D gene. V lost 3 bases and J 3 bases, leaving 15 bases between the germline ends. The CDR3 extends over 15 amino acids. Germline CDR1 is SGHNT and CDR2 is YYREEE (reference sequence). In nucleotides, the CDR3 is TGTGCCAGCAGCTATACGTCTAGAATCTACTATGGCTACACCTTC. It translates to CASSYTSRIYYGYTF. The full variable domain, in which reference TRBV5-4 and TRBJ1-2 provide the parts outside the CDR3, is ETGVTQSPTHLIKTRGQQVTLRCSSQSGHNTVSWYQQALGQGPQFIFQYYREEENGRGNFPPRFSGLQFPNYSSELNVNALELDDSALYLCASSYTSRIYYGYTFGSGTRLTVV.

The chain employs TRBV5-1 and TRBJ2-3; TRBD2 aligns across 10 bases. This CDR3 has 16 amino acids. Germline V gene data show CDR1 as SGHRS and CDR2 as YFSETQ. The J segment lost 0 bases and the V segment lost 4 bases, leaving 5 bases of the junction unmatched. This chain's CDR3 is CASSGGLARSTDTQYF. CDR3 DNA sequence: TGCGCCAGCAGCGGGGGACTAGCGAGAAGCACAGATACGCAGTATTTT.

This clone was seen a few times. The rearrangement uses TRBV5-1 and TRBJ2-7; TRBD1 matches 12 bases. There are 17 residues in the CDR3. Germline V CDR1 and CDR2: SGHRS, YFSETQ. V gave up 4 bases and J gave up 2 bases; unmatched junction bases: 10. CDR3 amino acids: CASSIGTGGLMTYEQYF. CDR3 DNA: TGCGCCAGCAGCATCGGGACAGGGGGCCTCATGACCTACGAGCAGTACTTC.